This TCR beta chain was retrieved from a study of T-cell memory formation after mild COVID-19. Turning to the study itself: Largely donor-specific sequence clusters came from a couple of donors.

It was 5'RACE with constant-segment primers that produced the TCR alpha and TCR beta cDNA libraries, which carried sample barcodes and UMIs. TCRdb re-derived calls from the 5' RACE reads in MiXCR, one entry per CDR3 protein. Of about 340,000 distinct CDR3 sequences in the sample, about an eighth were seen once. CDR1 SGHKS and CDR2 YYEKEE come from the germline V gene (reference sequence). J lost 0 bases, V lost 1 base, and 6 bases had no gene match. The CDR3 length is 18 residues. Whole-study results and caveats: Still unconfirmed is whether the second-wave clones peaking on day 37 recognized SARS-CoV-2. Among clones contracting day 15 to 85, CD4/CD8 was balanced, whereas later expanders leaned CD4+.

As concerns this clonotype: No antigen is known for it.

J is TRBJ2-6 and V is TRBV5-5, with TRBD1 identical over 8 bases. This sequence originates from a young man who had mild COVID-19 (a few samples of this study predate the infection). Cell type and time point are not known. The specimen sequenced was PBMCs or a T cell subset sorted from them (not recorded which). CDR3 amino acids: CASSLLRTGYSGANVLTF. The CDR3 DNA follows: TGTGCCAGCAGCTTGCTACGGACAGGGTACTCTGGGGCCAACGTCCTGACTTTC.